This passage covers 27 T cell receptor beta chains from one sample sequenced in a study of blood T cell repertoires in COVID-19. TCRdb's copy holds only in-frame clones and misses some; the assay was immunoSEQ multiplex PCR. This sample has 100,000 or so clones; just over 85% occur once, and the top ten carry 10% to 15%. The sample consisted of peripheral blood. These TCRs come from a woman aged 55-75 years in a cohort sampled during active or convalescent COVID-19.

V is TRBV3-1 (or the pseudogene TRBV3-2) and J is TRBJ2-5; perhaps TRBD2 as D (6 bases). The V gene's germline CDR1 is LGHDT and CDR2 YNNKEL (reference sequence). This CDR3 is 17 amino acids long. Trimming left V 0 bases short and J 4 bases short, with 18 bases between. CDR3 protein: CASSQERTAGRRETQYF. In DNA form, the CDR3 reads TGTGCCAGCAGCCAAGAAAGGACGGCAGGGAGGAGAGAGACCCAGTACTTC.

The rearrangement joins TRBV30 to TRBJ1-3, with D uncertain. The V and J ends lost 4 bases and 6 bases respectively, with 7 bases between them. Germline values: CDR1 GTSNPN, CDR2 SVGIG (reference sequence). The CDR3 length is 11 residues. Here the CDR3 reads CAWNRENTIYF. CDR3 in DNA: TGTGCCTGGAATCGGGAAAACACCATATATTTT.

This clone has just a few counts. At one boundary the junction diverges from the germline segment, which might be a read error. The rearrangement joins TRBV7-7 to TRBJ2-1, with D perhaps matching TRBD2 (5 bases). Germline CDR1 SSHAT, CDR2 FNYEAQ (reference sequence). The CDR3 runs to 13 residues. CDR3 sequence (DNA): TGTGCTAGCAGCTTCGGGGTGTACAATGAGCAGTTCTTC. Amino acid sequence: CASSFGVYNEQFF. Looking up the rest from reference TRBV7-7 and TRBJ2-1 gives the full variable domain: GAGVSQSPRYKVTKRGQDVTLRCDPISSHATLYWYQQALGQGPEFLTYFNYEAQPDKSGLPSDRFSAERPEGSISTLTIQRTEQRDSAMYRCASSFGVYNEQFFGPGTRLTVL.

This clone was seen just once. CDR3 protein: CASSLAQRRVNNEQFF. The CDR3 DNA sequence: TGTGCCAGCAGCTTAGCGCAGAGGCGAGTTAACAATGAGCAGTTCTTC. J is TRBJ2-1 and V is TRBV7-2; unclear D gene. There are 16 residues in the CDR3. V lost 0 bases to trimming and J lost 5 bases, with 14 bases between them. Germline loops: CDR1 SGHTA, CDR2 FQGNSA. Drawing the rest from reference TRBV7-2 and TRBJ2-1, the complete variable domain is GAGVSQSPSNKVTEKGKDVELRCDPISGHTALYWYRQSLGQGLEFLIYFQGNSAPDKSGLPSDRFSAERTGGSVSTLTIQRTQQEDSAVYLCASSLAQRRVNNEQFFGPGTRLTVL.

The CDR3, as DNA: TGTGCCATCAGTGCGACGGACAGTACCACTGAGCAGTTCTTC. Translated, it gives CAISATDSTTEQFF. The chain recombines TRBV10-3 with TRBJ2-1; D might be TRBD1 (6 bases). This CDR3 spans 14 amino acids. V dropped 4 bases and J dropped 9 bases, with 16 bases sitting between them. CDR1 is ENHRY and CDR2 is SYGVKD in the germline V gene.

In this sample, this clone turned up once. This chain joins TRBV19 and TRBJ1-5; 11 bases align to TRBD1. The trim removed 3 bases at V and 4 bases at J, leaving 2 bases unmatched. Germline CDR1 LNHDA, CDR2 SQIVND (reference sequence). The CDR3 contains 15 residues. The DNA for the CDR3 is TGTGCCAGTAGTATGGGGACAGGGGGGAATCAGCCCCAGCATTTT. Residues: CASSMGTGGNQPQHF.

V is TRBV6-1 and J is TRBJ2-2; 7 bases are a match to TRBD2. The CDR3 spans 15 residues. V was pared by 0 bases and J by 5 bases, with 3 bases of the junction left unmatched. Germline CDR1 is MNHNS and CDR2 is SASEGT. Here the CDR3 DNA reads TGTGCCAGCAGTGAAGCGCGGGGGTTTACCGGGGAGCTGTTTTTT. Its protein is CASSEARGFTGELFF.

As DNA, the CDR3 is TGTGCCAGCAGCCCCCTATCCTACGAGCAGTACTTC. It is translated as CASSPLSYEQYF. The chain links TRBV7-2 to TRBJ2-7; D is uncertain. CDR1 SGHTA and CDR2 FQGNSA come from the germline V gene. Trimming shortened V by 5 bases and J by 1 base, and 6 bases separated the two germline ends. CDR3 length: 12 amino acids.

The V gene is TRBV28, the J gene TRBJ1-2; D ambiguous. This CDR3 has 15 amino acids. V lost 2 bases, J lost 4 bases, and 14 bases lay in between. Per the germline V gene, CDR1 is MDHEN and CDR2 is SYDVKM. This CDR3 reads CASSLRQQIFYGYTF. Here the CDR3 DNA reads TGTGCCAGCAGTTTACGGCAACAGATTTTCTATGGCTACACCTTC.

The rearrangement links TRBV7-3 to TRBJ2-2; 8 bases line up with TRBD2. J lost 4 bases, V lost 5 bases, and 6 bases had no gene match. Germline V CDR1 and CDR2: SGHTA, FQGTGA. The CDR3 is made up of 15 amino acids. CDR3 bases: TGTGCCAGCAGCCCTCGGGGGGGGGCCACCGGGGAGCTGTTTTTT. This sequence encodes CASSPRGGATGELFF.

This sequence joins TRBV20-1 and TRBJ2-7; a possible D gene is TRBD1 (5 bases). Between the trimmed V and J ends, which lost 5 bases and 3 bases, there was a span of 8 bases. Germline CDR1 and CDR2: DFQATT and SNEGSKA (reference sequence). The CDR3 is made up of 11 amino acids. The CDR3 coding sequence is TGCAGTGCTTATACAGGCTACGAGCAGTACTTC. It specifies CSAYTGYEQYF.

The V call is TRBV10-1, the J call TRBJ2-3, with D possibly matching TRBD1 (5 bases). V was shortened by 3 bases and J by 2 bases, with 9 bases between the two germline ends. Germline V lookup: CDR1 WNHNN, CDR2 SYGVQD (reference sequence). CDR3 length equals 14 residues. In DNA form, the CDR3 reads TGCGCCAGCAGTGATTACAGGTCCACAGATACGCAGTATTTT. This gives the protein CASSDYRSTDTQYF.

The rearrangement joins TRBV28 to TRBJ1-5; 10 positions match TRBD1. After removal of 4 bases from V and 5 bases from J, the junction contained 11 bases not matched to a gene. From germline, CDR1 is MDHEN and CDR2 SYDVKM. This CDR3 has 17 residues. CDR3 nucleotide sequence: TGTGCCAGCAGTTCTTCTCCGACAGGGGGCGCATATCAGCCCCAGCATTTT. Translation: CASSSSPTGGAYQPQHF. The full variable domain, with the rest looked up from reference TRBV28 and TRBJ1-5, is DVKVTQSSRYLVKRTGEKVFLECVQDMDHENMFWYRQDPGLGLRLIYFSYDVKMKEKGDIPEGYSVSREKKERFSLILESASTNQTSMYLCASSSSPTGGAYQPQHFGDGTRLSIL.

The V gene is TRBV11-2, the J gene TRBJ1-1; 7 bases fit TRBD1. Trimming cost V 2 bases and J 6 bases; bases outside gene matches: 9. Germline CDR1 SGHAT, CDR2 FQNNGV. The CDR3 length is 15 residues. The CDR3 sequence is CASSLRGRADAEAFF. CDR3 DNA sequence: TGTGCCAGCAGCTTAAGGGGGCGCGCGGATGCTGAAGCTTTCTTT.

CDR3 in amino acids: CASSLQAGNTIYF. DNA for the CDR3: TGTGCCAGCAGCTTACAGGCTGGAAACACCATATATTTT. The chain employs TRBV13 and TRBJ1-3; D is unresolved. The CDR3 runs 13 residues. Trimming left V 2 bases short and J 2 bases short, with 4 bases between. Germline V CDR1 and CDR2: PRHDT, FYEKMQ (reference sequence).

V gene TRBV5-4 combines with J gene TRBJ1-1; maybe TRBD1 (5 bases). This CDR3 is 14 amino acids long. Deletions cut 6 bases from V and 4 bases from J, with 16 bases between. The V gene's germline CDR1 is SGHNT and CDR2 YYREEE (reference sequence). The CDR3 loop is CASTTWGGSTEAFF. The CDR3 DNA reads as TGTGCCAGCACCACATGGGGGGGGAGCACTGAAGCTTTCTTT.

This chain uses TRBV6-4 with TRBJ2-1, with D uncertain. The CDR3 consists of 13 residues. CDR1 is MRHNA and CDR2 is SNTAGT in the germline V gene. V lost 3 bases and J 8 bases, leaving 11 bases between the germline ends. The CDR3 sequence: CASSEGLGYEQFF. The CDR3 region has the DNA TGTGCCAGCAGTGAGGGTTTGGGCTATGAGCAGTTCTTC.

This clone was seen a handful of times. Written as DNA, the CDR3 is TGTGCCAGCTCACCACGCGCGAATGAGGATGAAAAACTGTTTTTT. Residues: CASSPRANEDEKLFF. The chain is built from TRBV18 and TRBJ1-4; D is unclear. Trimming removed 1 base at V and 6 bases at J, with 12 bases between. Germline loops: CDR1 KGHSH, CDR2 LQKENI. The CDR3 is 15 residues long.

The CDR3 DNA sequence: TGTGCCAGCAGTGATGGGGGGGGGAATTCACCCCTCCACTTT. Translating it yields CASSDGGGNSPLHF. This rearrangement joins TRBV6-4 to TRBJ1-6; tentative D call: TRBD1 (5 bases). With 3 bases removed from V and 7 bases from J, the gap between germline ends came to 10 bases. Germline V CDR1 and CDR2: MRHNA, SNTAGT. The length of the CDR3 is 14 residues.

The chain couples TRBV9 to TRBJ1-6; D remains ambiguous. The CDR3 loop spans 14 amino acids. Germline V lookup: CDR1 SGDLS, CDR2 YYNGEE. V lost 1 base and J lost 7, with 9 bases in between. The CDR3 here is CASSVTGVNSPLHF. The CDR3, as DNA: TGTGCCAGCAGCGTAACCGGGGTCAATTCACCCCTCCACTTT.

J is TRBJ1-5 and V is TRBV28, with unresolved D. Germline V gene data show CDR1 as MDHEN and CDR2 as SYDVKM. The CDR3 is made up of 13 amino acids. V was pared by 5 bases and J by 4 bases, with 9 bases between. The CDR3 reads CASSPMKNQPQHF. The CDR3 nucleotides read TGTGCCAGCAGTCCTATGAAAAATCAGCCCCAGCATTTT.

The CDR3 DNA is TGTGCCAGCAGTGAACGAGACAGGCTCCAGGGCTACACCTTC. It codes for CASSERDRLQGYTF. The V call is TRBV2, the J call TRBJ1-2, with D possibly TRBD1 on 6 matching bases. The ends were cut back, 2 bases at V and 8 bases at J, with 15 bases in the middle. Germline values: CDR1 SNHLY, CDR2 FYNNEI. CDR3 size: 14 residues.

This chain uses TRBV12-3 or TRBV12-4 with TRBJ1-5; TRBD1 is a possible D gene (6 bases). V was pared by 8 bases and J by 7 bases, with 15 bases between. This CDR3 is 13 amino acids long. DNA of the CDR3: TGTGCCAGCTGCCGGGGAGGGGGGCAGCCCCAGCATTTT. Its translation: CASCRGGGQPQHF.

This clone was seen just once. CDR3 sequence reads: CASSSRIQGIGTQYF. The DNA for the CDR3 is TGCGCCAGCAGCTCCAGGATCCAGGGAATTGGTACGCAGTATTTT. The chain combines TRBV5-1 with TRBJ2-3; perhaps TRBD1 as D (5 bases). CDR1 and CDR2 (germline): SGHRS, YFSETQ. The CDR3 spans 15 residues. V lost 3 bases, J lost 8 bases, and 19 bases lay in between.

This clone occurred many times. The rearrangement links TRBV13 to TRBJ1-5, with D uncertain. V dropped 0 bases and J dropped 3 bases, with 6 bases sitting between them. The CDR3 loop spans 14 amino acids. Germline V gives CDR1 PRHDT, CDR2 FYEKMQ (reference sequence). CDR3 DNA: TGTGCCAGCAGCTTAGGCTTAGACAATCAGCCCCAGCATTTT. This gives the protein CASSLGLDNQPQHF.

This clone was detected once. This chain links TRBV6-5 with TRBJ2-1; perhaps TRBD2 as D (6 bases). The germline CDR1 and CDR2 sequences are MNHEY and SVGAGI. Trimming left V 4 bases short and J 0 bases short, with 10 bases between. The length of the CDR3 is 15 residues. The CDR3 DNA follows: TGTGCCAGCAGTTCCCCGACTAGCTCCTACAATGAGCAGTTCTTC. Translating gives CASSSPTSSYNEQFF.

V and J are TRBV24-1 and TRBJ2-1; maybe TRBD2 (6 bases). This CDR3 is 12 amino acids long. Deletions cut 7 bases from V and 8 bases from J, with 11 bases between. Germline V gene sequence: CDR1 KGHDR, CDR2 SFDVKD. For the CDR3, the DNA is TGTGCCACCAGCGTCGGGAGCCATGAGCAGTTCTTC. It translates to CATSVGSHEQFF.